This T cell receptor (beta chain) was recovered during a study of cytomegalovirus exposure and HLA in healthy donors. Study as a whole: Clustering assigned about 79% of the roughly 400 genotyped donors to the Caucasian-associated ancestry cluster.

Study-level points and caveats: Some V segments (TRBV6-2 and TRBV6-3 among them) were excluded as indistinguishable.

The primer mix had 60 Vbeta and 13 Jbeta primers. Here immunoSEQ multiplex PCR was the method, and the copy in TCRdb shows in-frame clones only, minus some. The repertoire holds 100,000 to 150,000 clones, with around 75% as singletons. This clone was seen a handful of times. Its antigen is unidentified. With 7 bases clipped from V and 1 base from J, the junction kept 10 bases outside the gene matches. The germline gives CDR1 SEHNR, CDR2 FQNEAQ (reference sequence). CDR3 length: 15 residues. This chain connects TRBV7-9 to TRBJ2-7, with TRBD2 identical over 7 bases. This sequence was found in a woman aged 50 to 65 in good health and CMV-seronegative. Sequenced sample: PBMCs. The CDR3 DNA is TGTGCCAGCACTCCTGGGGGGGTTCTGTCCTACGAGCAGTACTTC. Translation gives CASTPGGVLSYEQYF.